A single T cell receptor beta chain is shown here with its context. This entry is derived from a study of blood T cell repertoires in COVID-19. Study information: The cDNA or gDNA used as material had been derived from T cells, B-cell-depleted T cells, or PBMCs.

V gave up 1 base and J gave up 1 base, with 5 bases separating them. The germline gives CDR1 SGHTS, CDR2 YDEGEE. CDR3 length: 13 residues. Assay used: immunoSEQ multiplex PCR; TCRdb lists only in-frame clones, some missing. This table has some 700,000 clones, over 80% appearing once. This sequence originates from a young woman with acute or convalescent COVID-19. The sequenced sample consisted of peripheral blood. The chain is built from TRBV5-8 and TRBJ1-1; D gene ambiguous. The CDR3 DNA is TGTGCCAGCAGCTTGCGGGAGAACACTGAAGCTTTCTTT. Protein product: CASSLRENTEAFF.